The text below deals with one T cell receptor (beta chain). Its target is not known. PCR involved 60 Vbeta and 13 Jbeta primers. TCRdb's table, derived via immunoSEQ multiplex PCR, lists solely in-frame clones and lacks some. The sample holds some 87,000 clones, approximately 80% seen once. The sample comes from a study of cytomegalovirus exposure and HLA in healthy donors. For the study at large: The Caucasian-associated ancestry cluster contained 75% to 85% of the roughly 400 genotyped donors.

Trimming cost V 5 bases and J 1 base, with 8 bases left between them. The CDR3 has 13 amino acids. Germline V CDR1 and CDR2: SEHNR, FQNEAQ (reference sequence). Study-level points and caveats: An observed cluster of highly shared sequence variants was recorded as a likely sequencing artifact.

The clonotype comes from a man aged 25 to 40 in good health and CMV-seronegative. Specimen: PBMCs. V is TRBV7-9 and J is TRBJ1-1, with TRBD1 as a possible D gene (6 bases). The CDR3 reads CASSRTENTEAFF. In nucleotides, the CDR3 is TGTGCCAGCAGCCGGACAGAGAACACTGAAGCTTTCTTT.